The clone carrying this TCR beta chain was detected a few times. Its antigen remains unidentified. This entry is derived from a study of T-cell memory formation after mild COVID-19. Study observations and caveats: Researchers found some responding clones in pre-infection memory, a sign that cross-reactive memory joined. Most CD4+ clones that shrank were in CM and EM, while CD8+ ones turned up in EMRA. Clones that got smaller from day 15 to 85 had even CD4/CD8, while clones growing later tipped toward CD4+.

This CDR3 spans 13 amino acids. In germline, CDR1 is SQVTM, CDR2 ANQGSEA. Trimming pared 5 bases from V and 8 bases from J, leaving 18 bases between. TCRdb reprocessed the 5' RACE reads with MiXCR, giving one entry per CDR3 protein. This sample yields 250,000 to 300,000 distinct CDR3 sequences, of which about 17% are seen a single time; roughly 20% belongs to the top ten. The source is a man aged 18 to 29 who had mild COVID-19 (a few samples of this study predate the infection). Cell type and time point are not known. The sample taken for sequencing was PBMCs or a T cell subset sorted from them (not recorded which). This chain joins TRBV29-1 and TRBJ1-2; D is perhaps TRBD1 (6 bases). The CDR3 protein is CSVPGHGSGGYTF. The CDR3 DNA reads as TGCAGCGTTCCGGGACACGGCTCGGGCGGCTACACCTTC. Looking up the rest from reference TRBV29-1 and TRBJ1-2 gives the full variable domain: SAVISQKPSRDICQRGTSLTIQCQVDSQVTMMFWYRQQPGQSLTLIATANQGSEATYESGFVIDKFPISRPNLTFSTLTVSNMSPEDSSIYLCSVPGHGSGGYTFGSGTRLTVV.